The T cell receptor (beta chain) described here comes from a study of cytomegalovirus exposure and HLA in healthy donors. Study findings and constraints: Later analysis revealed greater clonal expansion in HLA-associated TCR beta chains than in equally common others. Earlier analysis looked at TCR beta V segments, and most were productive about 87% or about 30% of the time.

A note on this clone: What it binds is unknown.

The PCR was carried out with 60 Vbeta primers and 13 Jbeta primers. Clones were sequenced by immunoSEQ multiplex PCR, and TCRdb holds only the in-frame ones, with some missing. The sample shows more than 110,000 clones, approximately 80% of them seen only once. After removal of 5 bases from V and 5 bases from J, the junction contained 7 bases not matched to a gene. CDR3 size: 15 residues. CDR1 is SGHNT and CDR2 is YENEEA in the germline V gene. This receptor was taken from a man younger than 35 in good health and CMV-seronegative. Sequenced sample: PBMCs. V and J are TRBV11-3 and TRBJ2-2; TRBD1 matches 8 bases. The CDR3 coding sequence is TGTGCCAGCAGCCCGACAGGGGTTAAAACCGGGGAGCTGTTTTTT. It specifies CASSPTGVKTGELFF.